This TCR beta chain was sequenced during a study of cytomegalovirus exposure and HLA in healthy donors. Germline V gene lookup returns CDR1 MNHEY and CDR2 SMNVEV (reference sequence). V was trimmed by 3 bases and J by 3 bases, leaving 8 bases between them. CDR3 size: 14 residues. 60 Vbeta and 13 Jbeta primers were used in PCR. Measured with immunoSEQ multiplex PCR; TCRdb has only the in-frame clones, and not every one. The sample has around 200,000 clones, roughly three quarters seen once; the top ten hold roughly 1.5%. The material sequenced was PBMCs. J is TRBJ1-4 and V is TRBV27; tentatively, D is TRBD1 (5 bases). The TCR comes from a man aged 45-60 years in good health and CMV-seronegative. The CDR3 here is CASSFSGSNEKLFF. In DNA form, the CDR3 reads TGTGCCAGCAGTTTCTCAGGGTCTAATGAAAAACTGTTTTTT.